The clone carrying this TCR beta chain came up many times. Its antigen remains unknown. This record comes from a study of T cells in Graves' hyperthyroidism and ophthalmopathy. Notes on the study in general: Using 13 V-J features, a model discriminated ophthalmopathy from stable hyperthyroidism.

Amplification targeted TCR beta CDR3 regions from RNA transcripts. Researchers ran a first-round RT-PCR on the TCR CDR3 using the HTBI primer set. Each CDR3 protein is one row after TCRdb ran MiXCR on the multiplex PCR reads. The sample contains fewer than 450,000 distinct CDR3 sequences, more than 13% of which appear only once. Trimming pared 3 bases from V and 4 bases from J, leaving 9 bases between. The germline CDR1 and CDR2 sequences are GTSNPN and SVGIG (reference sequence). The CDR3 sequence is 12 residues long. The V and J genes are TRBV30 and TRBJ1-2; D uncertain. Sequenced input: blood. This TCR derives from a man aged 50-59 years with Graves' ophthalmopathy. The CDR3 coding sequence is TGTGCCTGGAGCGGGGATTCCTATGGCTACACCTTC. Encoded protein: CAWSGDSYGYTF.